The rows below give T cell receptor beta chains drawn from one sample of a study of blood T cells in healthy people across ages. Each CDR3 protein gets one entry after TCRdb re-called the 5' RACE reads with MiXCR. The sample carries some 1.5 million distinct CDR3 sequences, approximately 28% recorded once. Input material: blood. The receptors shown here come from a woman aged 30 to 39 in good health. Each CDR3 is given with its conserved first and last residue. D genes are given only for firm matches. Clone size, where shown, is once, few, many, or a class for clones that have expanded.

d_gene: -
j_gene: TRBJ2-1
v_gene: TRBV10-2
abundance: many
CDR3aa: CASRTPGTAVNEQFF
CDR3nt: TGCGCCAGCAGGACCCCAGGGACTGCGGTAAATGAGCAGTTCTTC

d_gene: -
j_gene: TRBJ1-4
v_gene: TRBV4-1
abundance: -
CDR3aa: CASSQEGRHEKLFF
CDR3nt: TGCGCCAGCAGCCAAGAGGGAAGGCATGAAAAACTGTTTTTT

d_gene: -
j_gene: TRBJ2-7
v_gene: TRBV5-1
abundance: few
CDR3aa: CASSLSEVYEQYF
CDR3nt: TGCGCCAGCAGCTTGTCCGAGGTCTACGAGCAGTACTTC

d_gene: TRBD2
j_gene: TRBJ2-3
v_gene: TRBV7-3
abundance: few
CDR3aa: CASSLFGGGGGGAQYF
CDR3nt: TGTGCCAGCAGCTTATTCGGCGGGGGGGGAGGTGGGGCGCAGTATTTT

d_gene: -
j_gene: TRBJ1-4
v_gene: TRBV29-1
abundance: few
CDR3aa: CSGLRTNEKLFF
CDR3nt: TGCAGCGGATTACGGACTAATGAAAAACTGTTTTTT

d_gene: TRBD1
j_gene: TRBJ2-7
v_gene: TRBV20-1
abundance: many
CDR3aa: CSASGTGGLSEQYF
CDR3nt: TGCAGTGCTAGCGGGACAGGGGGGCTGTCCGAGCAGTACTTC

d_gene: TRBD1
j_gene: TRBJ2-7
v_gene: TRBV6-2/TRBV6-3
abundance: few
CDR3aa: CASTETGTGPYEQYF
CDR3nt: TGTGCCAGCACCGAAACCGGGACAGGTCCCTACGAGCAGTACTTC

d_gene: -
j_gene: TRBJ1-1
v_gene: TRBV14
abundance: few
CDR3aa: CASSQGRAIVGVAFF
CDR3nt: TGTGCCAGCAGCCAAGGGCGGGCGATAGTCGGCGTAGCTTTCTTT

d_gene: TRBD1
j_gene: TRBJ2-1
v_gene: TRBV5-5
abundance: few
CDR3aa: CASSRGQGSSYNEQFF
CDR3nt: TGTGCCAGCAGCAGGGGACAGGGGTCCTCCTACAATGAGCAGTTCTTC

d_gene: -
j_gene: TRBJ2-3
v_gene: TRBV10-3
abundance: many
CDR3aa: CAISEAVADTQYF
CDR3nt: TGTGCCATCAGTGAGGCGGTGGCAGATACGCAGTATTTT

d_gene: -
j_gene: TRBJ1-2
v_gene: TRBV6-5
abundance: few
CDR3aa: CASSYSREPGATGYTF
CDR3nt: TGTGCCAGCAGTTACTCGAGAGAGCCGGGGGCGACGGGCTACACCTTC

d_gene: TRBD2
j_gene: TRBJ2-3
v_gene: TRBV20-1
abundance: few
CDR3aa: CSDVRWREADTQYF
CDR3nt: TGCAGTGATGTGAGATGGCGGGAGGCAGATACGCAGTATTTT

d_gene: -
j_gene: TRBJ2-3
v_gene: TRBV5-1
abundance: few
CDR3aa: CASSLEIRASDTQYF
CDR3nt: TGCGCCAGCAGCTTGGAAATAAGGGCTTCAGATACGCAGTATTTT

d_gene: -
j_gene: TRBJ1-2
v_gene: TRBV11-2
abundance: few
CDR3aa: CASTPFIPKGDVYTF
CDR3nt: TGTGCCAGCACCCCGTTCATTCCTAAAGGGGATGTCTACACCTTC

d_gene: TRBD2
j_gene: TRBJ2-1
v_gene: TRBV29-1
abundance: many
CDR3aa: CSAEASGGYNEQFF
CDR3nt: TGCAGCGCAGAAGCTAGCGGGGGTTACAATGAGCAGTTCTTC

d_gene: -
j_gene: TRBJ1-1
v_gene: TRBV20-1
abundance: -
CDR3aa: CSARLTRFEVFF
CDR3nt: TGCAGTGCTAGACTTACACGATTTGAAGTTTTCTTT

d_gene: TRBD1
j_gene: TRBJ1-5
v_gene: TRBV7-9
abundance: few
CDR3aa: CASSLRDSPQPQHF
CDR3nt: TGTGCCAGCAGCTTACGGGACAGCCCCCAGCCCCAGCATTTT

d_gene: -
j_gene: TRBJ2-1
v_gene: TRBV20-1
abundance: -
CDR3aa: CSASKQGGTKSYNEQFF
CDR3nt: TGCAGTGCTAGCAAGCAGGGAGGGACAAAGTCCTACAATGAGCAGTTCTTC

d_gene: -
j_gene: TRBJ1-5
v_gene: TRBV12-3/TRBV12-4
abundance: few
CDR3aa: CASLRGNQPQHF
CDR3nt: TGTGCCAGCCTCCGTGGCAATCAGCCCCAGCATTTT

d_gene: TRBD2
j_gene: TRBJ2-7
v_gene: TRBV15
abundance: few
CDR3aa: CATSTITSGRAESYEQYF
CDR3nt: TGTGCCACCAGCACCATTACTAGCGGGAGGGCCGAATCCTACGAGCAGTACTTC

d_gene: TRBD1
j_gene: TRBJ1-2
v_gene: TRBV6-5
abundance: -
CDR3aa: CASSEGADNGYTF
CDR3nt: TGTGCCAGCAGCGAGGGGGCAGACAATGGCTACACCTTC

d_gene: -
j_gene: TRBJ2-3
v_gene: TRBV20-1
abundance: few
CDR3aa: CSASPDTDTQYF
CDR3nt: TGCAGTGCTAGTCCCGACACAGATACGCAGTATTTT

d_gene: TRBD2
j_gene: TRBJ2-7
v_gene: TRBV6-6
abundance: -
CDR3aa: CASSYSLAGGPSEQYF
CDR3nt: TGTGCCAGCAGTTACTCCCTAGCGGGAGGGCCCAGCGAGCAGTACTTC